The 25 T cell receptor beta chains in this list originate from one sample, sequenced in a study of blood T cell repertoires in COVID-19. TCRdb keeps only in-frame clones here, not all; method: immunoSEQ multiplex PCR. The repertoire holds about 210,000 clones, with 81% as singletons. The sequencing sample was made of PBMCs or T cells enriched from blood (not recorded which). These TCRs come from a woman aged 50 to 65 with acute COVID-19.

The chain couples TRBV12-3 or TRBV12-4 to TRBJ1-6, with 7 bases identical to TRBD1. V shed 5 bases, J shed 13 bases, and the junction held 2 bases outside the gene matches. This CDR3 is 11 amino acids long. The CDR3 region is CASSPRGPLHF. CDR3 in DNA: TGTGCCAGCAGTCCCAGGGGGCCCCTCCACTTT.

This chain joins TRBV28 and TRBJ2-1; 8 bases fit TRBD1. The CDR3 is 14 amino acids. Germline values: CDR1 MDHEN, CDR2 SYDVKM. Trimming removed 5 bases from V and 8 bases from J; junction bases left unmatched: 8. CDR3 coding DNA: TGTGCCAGCAGTGATAGGGACAGGACCTATGAGCAGTTCTTC. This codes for CASSDRDRTYEQFF.

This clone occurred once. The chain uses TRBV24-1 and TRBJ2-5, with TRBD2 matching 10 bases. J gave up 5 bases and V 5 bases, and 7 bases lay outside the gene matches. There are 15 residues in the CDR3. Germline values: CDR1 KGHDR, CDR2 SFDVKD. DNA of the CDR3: TGTGCCACCAGTGGTTTAGCGGGGGGCGAGGAGACCCAGTACTTC. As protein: CATSGLAGGEETQYF.

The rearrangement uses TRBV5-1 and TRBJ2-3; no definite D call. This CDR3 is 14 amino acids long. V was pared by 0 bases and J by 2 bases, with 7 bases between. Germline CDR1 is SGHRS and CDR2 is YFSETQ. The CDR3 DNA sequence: TGCGCCAGCAGCTTGGGGGCCCTCACAGATACGCAGTATTTT. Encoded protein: CASSLGALTDTQYF.

CDR3 loop: CASSSEGPGRYNEQFF. The CDR3 region has the DNA TGTGCCAGCAGTTCGGAGGGACCCGGACGTTACAATGAGCAGTTCTTC. The gene calls are TRBV2 and TRBJ2-1; possible D gene TRBD2, 6 bases. CDR1 is SNHLY and CDR2 is FYNNEI in the germline V gene. The CDR3 contains 16 residues. Trimming stripped 5 bases from V and 4 bases from J, with 18 bases between.

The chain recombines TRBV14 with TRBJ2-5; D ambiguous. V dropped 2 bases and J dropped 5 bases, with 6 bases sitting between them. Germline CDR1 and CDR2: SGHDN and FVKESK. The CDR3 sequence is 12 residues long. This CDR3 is CASSQPRETQYF. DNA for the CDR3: TGTGCCAGCAGCCAACCTAGGGAGACCCAGTACTTC.

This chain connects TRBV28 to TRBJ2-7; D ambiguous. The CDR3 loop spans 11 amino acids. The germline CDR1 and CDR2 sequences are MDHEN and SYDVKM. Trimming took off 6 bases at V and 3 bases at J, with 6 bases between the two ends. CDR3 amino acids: CASSPGYEQYF. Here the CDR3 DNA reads TGTGCCAGCAGCCCCGGCTACGAGCAGTACTTC.

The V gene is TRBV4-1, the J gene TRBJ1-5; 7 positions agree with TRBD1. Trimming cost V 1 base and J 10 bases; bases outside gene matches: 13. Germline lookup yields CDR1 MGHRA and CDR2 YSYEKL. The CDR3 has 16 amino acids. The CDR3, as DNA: TGCGCCAGCAGCCAAGCGACAGGGAGCGCAATCAGCCCCCAGCATTTT. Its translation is CASSQATGSAISPQHF.

The CDR3 coding sequence is TGTGCCAGTAGTATAGATCCTGTCGCAGGGGCCGAGCAGTACTTC. Translated, it gives CASSIDPVAGAEQYF. The chain employs TRBV19 and TRBJ2-7; weak D call: TRBD1 (6 bases). This CDR3 region has 15 residues. Germline CDR1 reads LNHDA; CDR2 reads SQIVND (reference sequence). V lost 0 bases, J lost 6 bases, and 15 bases lay in between.

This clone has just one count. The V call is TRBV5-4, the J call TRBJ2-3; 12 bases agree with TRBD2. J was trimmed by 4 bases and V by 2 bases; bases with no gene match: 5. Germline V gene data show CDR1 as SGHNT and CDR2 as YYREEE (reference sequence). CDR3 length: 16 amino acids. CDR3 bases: TGTGCCAGCAGCTTAACTAGCGGGGGGCTCTCAGATACGCAGTATTTT. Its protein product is CASSLTSGGLSDTQYF.

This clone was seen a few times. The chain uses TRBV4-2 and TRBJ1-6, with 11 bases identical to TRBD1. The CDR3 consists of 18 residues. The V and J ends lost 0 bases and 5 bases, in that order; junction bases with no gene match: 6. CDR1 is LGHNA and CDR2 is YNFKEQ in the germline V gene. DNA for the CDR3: TGTGCCAGCAGCCAAGACTTACCGGGACAGGGGGATAATTCACCCCTCCACTTT. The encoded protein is CASSQDLPGQGDNSPLHF.

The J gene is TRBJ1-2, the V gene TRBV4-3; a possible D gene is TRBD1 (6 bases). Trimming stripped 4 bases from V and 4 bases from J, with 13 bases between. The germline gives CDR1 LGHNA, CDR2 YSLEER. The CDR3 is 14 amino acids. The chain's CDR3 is CASSPGAGSYGYTF. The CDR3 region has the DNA TGCGCCAGCAGCCCAGGGGCAGGGAGCTATGGCTACACCTTC.

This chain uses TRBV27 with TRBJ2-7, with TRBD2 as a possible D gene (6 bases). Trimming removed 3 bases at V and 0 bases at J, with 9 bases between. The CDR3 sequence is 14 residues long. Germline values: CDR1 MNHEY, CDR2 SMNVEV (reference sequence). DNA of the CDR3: TGTGCCAGCAGTTTCGACGGGAGCTCCTACGAGCAGTACTTC. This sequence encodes CASSFDGSSYEQYF.

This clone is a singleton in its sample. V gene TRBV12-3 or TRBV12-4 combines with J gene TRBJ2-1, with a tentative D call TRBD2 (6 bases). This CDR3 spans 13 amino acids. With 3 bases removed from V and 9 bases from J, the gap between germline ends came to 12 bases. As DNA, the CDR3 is TGTGCCAGCAGTTTTACTAGCTCTGGTGAGCAGTTCTTC. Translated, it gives CASSFTSSGEQFF.

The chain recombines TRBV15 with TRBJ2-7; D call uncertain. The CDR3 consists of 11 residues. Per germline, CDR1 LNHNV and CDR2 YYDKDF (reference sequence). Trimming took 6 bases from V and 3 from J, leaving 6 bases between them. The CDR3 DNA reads TGTGCCACCAGTTATAACTACGAGCAGTACTTC. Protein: CATSYNYEQYF.

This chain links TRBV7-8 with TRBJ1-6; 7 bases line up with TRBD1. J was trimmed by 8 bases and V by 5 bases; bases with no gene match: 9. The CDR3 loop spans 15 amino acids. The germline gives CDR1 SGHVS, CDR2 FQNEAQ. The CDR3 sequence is CASSREQGNYSPLHF. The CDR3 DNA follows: TGTGCCAGCAGCCGAGAACAGGGGAACTATTCACCCCTCCACTTT.

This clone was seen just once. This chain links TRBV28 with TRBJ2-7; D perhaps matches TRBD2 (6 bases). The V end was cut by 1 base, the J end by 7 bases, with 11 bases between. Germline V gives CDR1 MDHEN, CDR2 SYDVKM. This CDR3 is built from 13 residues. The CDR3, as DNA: TGTGCCAGCAGTTTATTTCGGGGGAGGGAGCAGTACTTC. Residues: CASSLFRGREQYF.

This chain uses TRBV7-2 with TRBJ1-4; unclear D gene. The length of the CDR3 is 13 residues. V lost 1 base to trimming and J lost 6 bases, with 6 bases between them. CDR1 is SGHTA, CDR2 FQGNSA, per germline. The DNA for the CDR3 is TGTGCCAGCAGCTTAGAGGCGGATGAAAAACTGTTTTTT. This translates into CASSLEADEKLFF.

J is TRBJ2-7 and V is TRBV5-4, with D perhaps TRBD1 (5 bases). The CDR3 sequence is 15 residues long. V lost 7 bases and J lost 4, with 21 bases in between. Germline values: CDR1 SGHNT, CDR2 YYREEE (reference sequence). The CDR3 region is CASGYPGQGSYEQYF. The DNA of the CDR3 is TGTGCCAGCGGGTACCCCGGGCAGGGAAGTTACGAGCAGTACTTC.

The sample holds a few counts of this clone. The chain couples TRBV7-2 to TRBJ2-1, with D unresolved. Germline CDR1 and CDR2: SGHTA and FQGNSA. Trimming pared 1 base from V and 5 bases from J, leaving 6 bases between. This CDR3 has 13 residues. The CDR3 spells CASSLGPNNEQFF. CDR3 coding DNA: TGTGCCAGCAGCTTAGGCCCTAACAATGAGCAGTTCTTC.

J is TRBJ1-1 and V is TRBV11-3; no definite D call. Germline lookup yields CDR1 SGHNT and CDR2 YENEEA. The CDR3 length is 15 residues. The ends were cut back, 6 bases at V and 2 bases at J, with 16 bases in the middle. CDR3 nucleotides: TGTGCCAGCAGTAACGGTGGGCACTCAAACACTGAAGCTTTCTTT. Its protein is CASSNGGHSNTEAFF.

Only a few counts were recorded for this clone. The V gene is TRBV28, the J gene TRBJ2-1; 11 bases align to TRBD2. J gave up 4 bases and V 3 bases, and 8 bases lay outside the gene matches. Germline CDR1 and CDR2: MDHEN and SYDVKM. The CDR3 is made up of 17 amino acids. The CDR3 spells CASSFLASGGSYNEQFF. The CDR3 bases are TGTGCCAGCAGTTTTTTGGCTAGCGGGGGGTCGTACAATGAGCAGTTCTTC.

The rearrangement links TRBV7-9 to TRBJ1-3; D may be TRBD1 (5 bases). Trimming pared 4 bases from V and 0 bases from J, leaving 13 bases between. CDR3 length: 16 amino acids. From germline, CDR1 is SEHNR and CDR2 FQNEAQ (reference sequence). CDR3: CASSSGQEFSGNTIYF. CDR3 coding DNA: TGTGCCAGCAGCTCCGGACAAGAATTCTCTGGAAACACCATATATTTT.

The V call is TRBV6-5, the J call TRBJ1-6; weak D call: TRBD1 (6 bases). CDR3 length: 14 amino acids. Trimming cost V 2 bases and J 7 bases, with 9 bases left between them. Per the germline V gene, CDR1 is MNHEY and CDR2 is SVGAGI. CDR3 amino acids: CASSYGTPNSPLHF. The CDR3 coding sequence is TGTGCCAGCAGTTACGGGACACCGAATTCACCCCTCCACTTT.

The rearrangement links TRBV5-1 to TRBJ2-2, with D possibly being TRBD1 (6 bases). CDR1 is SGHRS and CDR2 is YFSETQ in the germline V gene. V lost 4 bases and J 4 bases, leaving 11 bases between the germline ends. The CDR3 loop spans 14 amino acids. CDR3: CASSLRTATGELFF. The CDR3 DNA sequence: TGCGCCAGCAGCCTACGGACAGCCACCGGGGAGCTGTTTTTT. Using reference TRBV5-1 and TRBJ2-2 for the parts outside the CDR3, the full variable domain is KAGVTQTPRYLIKTRGQQVTLSCSPISGHRSVSWYQQTPGQGLQFLFEYFSETQRNKGNFPGRFSGRQFSNSRSEMNVSTLELGDSALYLCASSLRTATGELFFGEGSRLTVL.